One sample yielded the 12 T cell receptor beta chains listed below, sequenced in a study of blood T cell repertoires in COVID-19. TCRdb's table, derived via immunoSEQ multiplex PCR, lists solely in-frame clones and lacks some. The table records 150,000 or so clones, about 87% of them present only once. The sequenced sample consisted of peripheral blood. The receptors here all came from a man older than 75 with acute or convalescent COVID-19.

The chain joins TRBV6-6 to TRBJ1-3; D unresolved. The CDR3 is 17 amino acids. The V gene lost 5 bases and the J gene lost 0 bases, with 17 bases spanning the gap. Germline-derived CDR1 and CDR2 are MNHNY and SVGAGI (reference sequence). CDR3 coding DNA: TGTGCCAGCAGTCTCCGCCGCGAGAACTACTCTGGAAACACCATATATTTT. Protein: CASSLRRENYSGNTIYF.

The V and J genes are TRBV7-8 and TRBJ1-4; D is unclear. The CDR3 contains 15 residues. Germline V CDR1 and CDR2: SGHVS, FQNEAQ. Between the trimmed V and J ends, which lost 3 bases and 5 bases, there was a span of 13 bases. CDR3 sequence reads: CASSFSQPPNEKLFF. CDR3 sequence (DNA): TGTGCCAGCAGCTTCTCACAGCCTCCGAATGAAAAACTGTTTTTT.

The J gene is TRBJ2-2, the V gene TRBV9, with D possibly matching TRBD2 (6 bases). Trimming took off 4 bases at V and 7 bases at J, with 20 bases between the two ends. The CDR3 is made up of 16 amino acids. CDR1 is SGDLS and CDR2 is YYNGEE in the germline V gene. CDR3 sequence: CASSLTPGGFGGELFF. DNA of the CDR3: TGTGCCAGCAGCCTTACTCCCGGGGGATTCGGCGGGGAGCTGTTTTTT.

V is TRBV5-4 and J is TRBJ2-7; 9 positions match TRBD2. This CDR3 comprises 13 residues. CDR1 and CDR2 (germline): SGHNT, YYREEE (reference sequence). V shed 4 bases, J shed 6 bases, and the junction held 5 bases outside the gene matches. The CDR3 coding sequence is TGTGCCAGCAGCAATGCGGGAGGGTTCGAGCAGTACTTC. Its translation: CASSNAGGFEQYF.

The chain employs TRBV5-1 and TRBJ2-2; possible D gene TRBD1, 6 bases. Trimming left V 5 bases short and J 2 bases short, with 13 bases between. The CDR3 runs to 15 residues. Germline V gene sequence: CDR1 SGHRS, CDR2 YFSETQ. The CDR3 here is CASSSQGDNTGELFF. As DNA, the CDR3 is TGCGCCAGCAGTTCACAGGGTGATAACACCGGGGAGCTGTTTTTT.

The chain is built from TRBV6-5 and TRBJ2-5, with 10 bases aligning to TRBD1. This CDR3 has 14 residues. The ends lost 6 bases at V and 4 bases at J; junction bases unmatched: 5. Germline values: CDR1 MNHEY, CDR2 SVGAGI. The CDR3 is CASSDRGRGETQYF. For the CDR3, the DNA is TGTGCCAGCAGCGACAGGGGGCGCGGAGAGACCCAGTACTTC.

This chain joins TRBV18 and TRBJ2-7; the match to TRBD2 covers 10 bases. The CDR3 contains 19 residues. Trimming at V came to 6 bases and at J to 0 bases, leaving 17 bases not matched to a gene. Germline CDR1 KGHSH, CDR2 LQKENI. CDR3 sequence reads: CASSLLQGRSSGSSYEQYF. DNA for the CDR3: TGTGCCAGCTCTCTACTACAGGGTAGGTCTAGCGGGAGCTCCTACGAGCAGTACTTC.

The rearrangement links TRBV7-9 to TRBJ2-1; 8 bases fit TRBD1. The CDR3 runs to 14 residues. Germline V gene sequence: CDR1 SEHNR, CDR2 FQNEAQ (reference sequence). After removal of 3 bases from V and 8 bases from J, the junction contained 6 bases not matched to a gene. CDR3 in amino acids: CASSLLDREHEQFF. For the CDR3, the DNA is TGTGCCAGCAGCTTGCTGGACAGGGAACATGAGCAGTTCTTC.

The rearrangement links TRBV5-1 to TRBJ1-6; D unclear. The germline CDR1 and CDR2 sequences are SGHRS and YFSETQ. V dropped 4 bases and J dropped 6 bases, with 14 bases sitting between them. This CDR3 is built from 15 residues. This CDR3 reads CASSPSGKPNSPLHF. The CDR3 bases are TGCGCCAGCAGCCCGTCGGGGAAACCTAATTCACCCCTCCACTTT.

V and J are TRBV3-1 (or the pseudogene TRBV3-2) and TRBJ1-1; TRBD1 is a possible D gene (6 bases). This CDR3 has 16 amino acids. Germline loops: CDR1 LGHDT, CDR2 YNNKEL (reference sequence). Trimming removed 0 bases from V and 3 bases from J, with 14 bases in between. CDR3 nucleotides: TGTGCCAGCAGCCAAGATGGCGCAGGGGTGGACACTGAAGCTTTCTTT. Amino acid sequence: CASSQDGAGVDTEAFF.

This clone was counted once. The rearrangement joins TRBV6-5 to TRBJ2-5; D not certain. Trimming removed 8 bases from V and 5 bases from J, with 9 bases in between. Germline-derived CDR1 and CDR2 are MNHEY and SVGAGI. This CDR3 comprises 11 residues. CDR3 coding DNA: TGTGCCAGCTCGGTTTTGGAGACCCAGTACTTC. As protein: CASSVLETQYF.

This clone has just a few counts. This rearrangement joins TRBV5-1 to TRBJ2-1, with 9 bases that match TRBD2. Looked up from germline, CDR1 is SGHRS and CDR2 is YFSETQ. The CDR3 length is 15 residues. V was pared by 0 bases and J by 5 bases, with 3 bases of the junction left unmatched. CDR3 sequence (DNA): TGCGCCAGCAGCTTGGGTAGCGGGAGCAACAATGAGCAGTTCTTC. Translated: CASSLGSGSNNEQFF.